Included here is one T cell receptor beta chain sequence, with context. Its antigen is currently unknown. The study assayed around 9.3 x 10^4 TCR templates per sample. Using immunoSEQ multiplex PCR, the repertoire was profiled, and TCRdb retains in-frame clones only, with some absent. The data contain 110,000 or so clones, about 92% of them seen just once; the ten biggest clones take up approximately 0.75%. This specimen comes from a study of siplizumab effects on memory and regulatory T cells. V was clipped by 4 bases and J by 4 bases, with 10 bases between them. This CDR3 is built from 12 residues. CDR1 is SQVTM, CDR2 ANQGSEA, per germline. General study results and limits: Alloreactive clones mapping to unstimulated subsets formed only a minor fraction. Apparently key alloresponse contributors, naive T cells also seemed more diverse than memory cells. Siplizumab caused a significant drop in alloreactive sequences traceable to unstimulated CD4+ memory cells.

Sequences were obtained from Tregs sorted from blood. The clonotype was recovered from a human donor in good health. The chain couples TRBV29-1 to TRBJ1-1; unclear D gene. The chain's CDR3 is CSVGQAGTEAFF. The DNA for the CDR3 is TGCAGCGTTGGTCAGGCTGGCACTGAAGCTTTCTTT.